These T cell receptor beta chains were read from a single sample in a study of control samples from healthy donors and cancer patients. Profiled with immunoSEQ multiplex PCR; TCRdb holds only in-frame clones, not every one. The sample has more than 85,000 clones, roughly 80% seen once. Sequenced sample: blood. The receptor source for this set is a woman aged 45-65 years in good health. CDR3s include the opening cysteine and the closing phenylalanine or tryptophan. Some rows have no size entry. The others give once, few or many, or a class for an expanded clone.

v_call,j_call,clone_size,cdr3_aa
TRBV7-9,TRBJ1-3,.,CASSISGNTIYF
TRBV2,TRBJ1-4,.,CTSSEWTATNEKLFF
TRBV5-5,TRBJ2-7,once,CASSRTSLGGRYEQYF
TRBV7-2,TRBJ1-1,.,CASSLGGRVSMNTEAFF
TRBV5-1,TRBJ2-1,.,CASSPGGNEQFF
TRBV30,TRBJ2-7,.,CAWISGTGGGPRNF
TRBV30,TRBJ2-5,.,CAWGDTQETQYF
TRBV5-1,TRBJ2-2,.,CASSLAPGAERTGELFF
TRBV5-1,TRBJ2-2,.,CASSSLGGNTGELFF
TRBV5-1,TRBJ1-4,few,CASSPIVSATNEKLFF
TRBV15,TRBJ2-2,.,CATSRVGGHTGELFF
TRBV3-1/TRBV3-2,TRBJ2-7,.,CASSHGPNSYEQYF
TRBV9,TRBJ2-2,.,CASSPSIALTGELFF
TRBV11-2,TRBJ2-7,.,CASSPGRDKIHEQYF
TRBV7-3,TRBJ1-1,.,CASSLNTEAFF
TRBV28,TRBJ1-2,many,CASSRFGQSNYGYTF
TRBV15,TRBJ1-1,once,CATSEGAGGMNTEAFF
TRBV19,TRBJ2-2,once,CATSIARGQYTGELFF
TRBV5-1,TRBJ2-2,.,CASSSGLAGGFTGELFF
TRBV19,TRBJ1-6,.,CASSIGPMDSPLHF
TRBV24-1,TRBJ1-1,.,CATSVNDLGGNTEAFF
TRBV30,TRBJ1-6,.,CACRGVYNSPLHF
TRBV7-9,TRBJ2-7,.,CASSANSGSYEQYF
TRBV3-1/TRBV3-2,TRBJ1-2,.,CASSQDLVAGSGYTF
TRBV5-6,TRBJ1-6,.,CASSLTPPNSPLHF
TRBV3-1/TRBV3-2,TRBJ1-5,.,CASSNQGQPQHF
TRBV7-2,TRBJ1-6,.,CASSLVPRGIGNSPLHF
TRBV4-3,TRBJ2-2,.,CASQDGGDHTGELFF
TRBV29-1,TRBJ2-2,.,CSVGSVGQRNTGELFF
TRBV4-3,TRBJ1-4,.,CASSLGNGPTNEKLFF
TRBV11-2,TRBJ2-7,.,CASSQRTSGRSYEQYF
TRBV10-3,TRBJ1-2,.,CAISEGGGDYGYTF
TRBV11-3,TRBJ2-7,.,CASSLAGSGRYEQYF
TRBV21-1,TRBJ1-5,.,CASFLFRGYGNQPQHF
TRBV7-8,TRBJ1-6,.,CASSIDSYNSPLHF
TRBV6-2/TRBV6-3,TRBJ2-3,.,CASSTRLAGERDTQYF
TRBV28,TRBJ2-2,.,CASRIPGPQTNTGELFF
TRBV28,TRBJ2-6,.,CASRTLGYGANVLTF
TRBV7-6,TRBJ2-7,.,CASSSDRTNWRF
TRBV12-3/TRBV12-4,TRBJ2-3,few,CASSFSGTDTQYF
TRBV4-1,TRBJ1-1,.,CASSHPTGGFTEAFF
TRBV28,TRBJ1-2,.,CASQGAVSGYTF
TRBV19,TRBJ1-5,.,CASSIDFAGTAQRDSNQPQHF
TRBV5-4,TRBJ2-6,.,CASSLAISGANVLTF
TRBV13,TRBJ2-1,.,CASSLVVGGAYNEQFF
TRBV29-1,TRBJ2-3,.,CSVASTSGGPGDTQYF
TRBV7-8,TRBJ1-6,few,CASSLDSGLNNSPLHF